This T cell receptor beta chain was identified during a study of blood T cell repertoires in COVID-19. Looking at the study overall: Donors in the United States, Italy and Spain gave samples during acute or convalescent COVID-19. T cells, B-cell-depleted T cells, or PBMCs provided the cDNA or gDNA that served as material.

As processed by the authors: Reference gene primer amplification in the assay estimated nucleated cell counts. Some clones are missing from TCRdb's copy, which holds only in-frame ones; the method was immunoSEQ multiplex PCR. V, J and clone size reflect that table, while D and trimming were determined from the DNA. Of about 140,000 clones in the sample, around 80% are singletons; the top ten hold over 4%. Source material: peripheral blood. The TCR comes from a woman of 80 years or more with active or convalescent COVID-19.

The CDR3 DNA sequence: TGTGCCAGCAGCGTATATCGAGCCCTCACTGAAGCTTTCTTT. Residues: CASSVYRALTEAFF. The genes are TRBV7-2 and TRBJ1-1; D is undetermined. The CDR3 extends over 14 amino acids. Trimming took off 5 bases at V and 4 bases at J, with 14 bases between the two ends. Per germline, CDR1 SGHTA and CDR2 FQGNSA. Combining the CDR3 with reference TRBV7-2 and TRBJ1-1 gives the whole variable domain GAGVSQSPSNKVTEKGKDVELRCDPISGHTALYWYRQSLGQGLEFLIYFQGNSAPDKSGLPSDRFSAERTGGSVSTLTIQRTQQEDSAVYLCASSVYRALTEAFFGQGTRLTVV.